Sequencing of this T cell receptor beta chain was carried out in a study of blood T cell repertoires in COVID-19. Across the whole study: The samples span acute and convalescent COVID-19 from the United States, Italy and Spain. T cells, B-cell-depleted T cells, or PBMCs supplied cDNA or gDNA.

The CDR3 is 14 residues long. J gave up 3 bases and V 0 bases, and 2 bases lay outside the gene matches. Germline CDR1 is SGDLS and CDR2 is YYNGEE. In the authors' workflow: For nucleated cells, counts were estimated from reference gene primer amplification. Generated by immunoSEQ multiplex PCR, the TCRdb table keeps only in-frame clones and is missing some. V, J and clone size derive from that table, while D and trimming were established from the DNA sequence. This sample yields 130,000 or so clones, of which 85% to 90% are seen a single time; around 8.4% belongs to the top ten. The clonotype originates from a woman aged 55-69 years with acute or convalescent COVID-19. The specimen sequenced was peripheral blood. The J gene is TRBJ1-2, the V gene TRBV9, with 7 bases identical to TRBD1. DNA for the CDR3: TGTGCCAGCAGCGTAGGAGGGGGCGACTATGGCTACACCTTC. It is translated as CASSVGGGDYGYTF. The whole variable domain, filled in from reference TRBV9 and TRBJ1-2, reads DSGVTQTPKHLITATGQRVTLRCSPRSGDLSVYWYQQSLDQGLQFLIQYYNGEERAKGNILERFSAQQFPDLHSELNLSSLELGDSALYFCASSVGGGDYGYTFGSGTRLTVV.